A single sample is the source of the 23 T cell receptor beta chains below, sequenced in a study of healthy donors' naive CD4 and CD8 T cells. A linear amplification protocol produced the TCR libraries from 400 to 550 ng of total RNA. MiXCR was run by TCRdb on the reads, yielding one entry per CDR3 protein. Of roughly 200,000 distinct CDR3 sequences listed, about four fifths are singletons. Sequenced material: naive CD4+ and CD8+ T cells sorted from blood, pooled from several donors. These receptors came from a pool of human donors in good health; the sample pools cells from several healthy donors.

This clonotype came up a few times. The J gene is TRBJ2-3, the V gene TRBV29-1, with 9 bases fitting TRBD2. The V and J ends lost 6 bases and 3 bases, in that order; junction bases with no gene match: 7. The CDR3 is 14 amino acids. Germline V lookup: CDR1 SQVTM, CDR2 ANQGSEA. The CDR3 bases are TGCAGCGTCTTAGCGGGGGAGATAACAGATACGCAGTATTTT. Protein product: CSVLAGEITDTQYF.

The V gene is TRBV29-1, the J gene TRBJ2-5; 10 bases are shared with TRBD2. Per the germline V gene, CDR1 is SQVTM and CDR2 is ANQGSEA. V lost 7 bases and J lost 5; bases outside the gene matches: 7. This CDR3 region has 13 residues. This chain's CDR3 is CSARGLAVETQYF. The CDR3 DNA reads TGCAGCGCCCGAGGACTAGCGGTGGAGACCCAGTACTTC.

The chain carries TRBV20-1 and TRBJ1-2; 9 nucleotides match TRBD1. The CDR3 has 14 amino acids. Trimming took 5 bases from V and 8 from J; bases not matched to a gene: 12. Germline V gene data show CDR1 as DFQATT and CDR2 as SNEGSKA (reference sequence). Here the CDR3 reads CSARDRESLWGYTF. For the CDR3, the DNA is TGCAGTGCTCGGGACAGGGAAAGCCTTTGGGGCTACACCTTC.

V and J are TRBV5-4 and TRBJ2-7; 10 bases align to TRBD2. CDR1 and CDR2 from the germline V gene are SGHNT and YYREEE (reference sequence). Trimming cost V 3 bases and J 7 bases; bases outside gene matches: 16. This CDR3 comprises 17 residues. In DNA form, the CDR3 reads TGTGCCAGCAGCTCCGACCCAGCGGGAGGGCCCTCGGGGGAGCAGTACTTC. It is translated as CASSSDPAGGPSGEQYF.

Remarks on this clonotype: A read error may produce the germline difference seen at one junction end. As DNA, the CDR3 is TGTGCCAGCTCTCCACGACTAGCGGGAATGAAAGATACGCAGTATTTT. Amino acid sequence: CASSPRLAGMKDTQYF. The rearrangement joins TRBV18 to TRBJ2-3, with 11 bases fitting TRBD2. The germline V gene has CDR1 KGHSH and CDR2 LQKENI. This CDR3 contains 16 residues.

V and J are TRBV29-1 and TRBJ2-1; D not certain. CDR3 length equals 13 residues. Germline assignment: CDR1 SQVTM and CDR2 ANQGSEA. Trimming shortened V by 4 bases and J by 6 bases, and 13 bases separated the two germline ends. CDR3 DNA: TGCAGCGTTGCTGGCGCGAGCAGCAATGAGCAGTTCTTC. Protein sequence: CSVAGASSNEQFF.

This chain connects TRBV6-5 to TRBJ1-6; 9 bases fit TRBD1. From germline, CDR1 is MNHEY and CDR2 SVGAGI. V trimming: 2 bases; J trimming: 0 bases; junction bases outside the gene matches: 5. CDR3 length equals 18 residues. CDR3 nucleotide sequence: TGTGCCAGCAGTTACGAAGGGACAGGGAGCTCCTATAATTCACCCCTCCACTTT. It specifies CASSYEGTGSSYNSPLHF.

The chain couples TRBV25-1 to TRBJ1-1; D may be TRBD1 (6 bases). The CDR3 spans 13 residues. Trimming took 7 bases from V and 3 from J, leaving 12 bases between them. From germline, CDR1 is MGHDK and CDR2 SYGVNS. This chain's CDR3 is CASKRGADTEAFF. Written as DNA, the CDR3 is TGTGCCAGCAAAAGGGGGGCGGACACTGAAGCTTTCTTT.

The J gene is TRBJ2-7, the V gene TRBV7-9; either TRBD1 or TRBD2 may supply D (5 bases each). Germline V gene lookup returns CDR1 SEHNR and CDR2 FQNEAQ (reference sequence). This CDR3 contains 14 residues. V lost 3 bases and J 2 bases, leaving 11 bases between the germline ends. CDR3 bases: TGTGCCAGCAGCTTTGGGGGTGATGCCTACGAGCAGTACTTC. Translation gives CASSFGGDAYEQYF.

The chain combines TRBV29-1 with TRBJ2-7, with D hard to call. The CDR3 spans 12 residues. Trimming left V 0 bases short and J 2 bases short, with 5 bases between. The germline gives CDR1 SQVTM, CDR2 ANQGSEA. In DNA, the CDR3 is TGCAGCGTTGAAGATTTTACCTACGAGCAGTACTTC. It translates to CSVEDFTYEQYF.

Only a few counts were recorded for this clonotype. The chain has TRBV29-1 and TRBJ2-4; D not certain. The CDR3 runs to 14 residues. V was clipped by 2 bases and J by 7 bases, with 15 bases between them. Germline CDR1 SQVTM, CDR2 ANQGSEA. CDR3 DNA sequence: TGCAGCGTTGAAAAGGGCGGTGATAGGAACATTCAGTACTTC. Protein: CSVEKGGDRNIQYF.

The table lists this clonotype with a count of one. The rearrangement joins TRBV6-5 to TRBJ2-1, with TRBD2 matching over 9 bases. This CDR3 is built from 15 residues. Per the germline V gene, CDR1 is MNHEY and CDR2 is SVGAGI. Unmatched junction bases numbered 3, after V lost 0 bases and J lost 6 bases. The chain's CDR3 is CASSYSTSGANEQFF. The CDR3, as DNA: TGTGCCAGCAGTTACTCGACTAGCGGAGCCAATGAGCAGTTCTTC.

This rearrangement joins TRBV2 to TRBJ2-7; TRBD1 matches at 10 bases. With 11 bases clipped from V and 2 bases from J, the junction kept 3 bases outside the gene matches. Germline V gene sequence: CDR1 SNHLY, CDR2 FYNNEI. The CDR3 runs 12 residues. The CDR3 region has the DNA TGTGCCTGCGGACAGGGGGCCTACGAGCAGTACTTC. Encoded protein: CACGQGAYEQYF.

There are a few counts of this clonotype. The genes are TRBV29-1 and TRBJ2-1, with D tentatively TRBD2 (5 bases). Looked up from germline, CDR1 is SQVTM and CDR2 is ANQGSEA. Trimming shortened V by 4 bases and J by 7 bases, and 11 bases separated the two germline ends. This CDR3 has 12 amino acids. CDR3 in amino acids: CSVGRIPNEQFF. DNA for the CDR3: TGCAGCGTTGGGAGGATTCCGAATGAGCAGTTCTTC.

This chain connects TRBV4-3 to TRBJ2-5; the D gene is possibly TRBD2 (6 bases). Trimming stripped 0 bases from V and 3 bases from J, with 17 bases between. Per germline, CDR1 LGHNA and CDR2 YSLEER. The CDR3 sequence is 17 residues long. DNA for the CDR3: TGCGCCAGCAGCCAAGATCGGGCCTCATGGGGGGAAGAGACCCAGTACTTC. Amino acids: CASSQDRASWGEETQYF.

The chain uses TRBV5-1 and TRBJ1-2; maybe TRBD1 (5 bases). Trimming removed 4 bases at V and 4 bases at J, with 17 bases between. CDR3 length: 15 amino acids. Per the germline V gene, CDR1 is SGHRS and CDR2 is YFSETQ. CDR3 sequence: CASSGGTESSYGYTF. The CDR3 region has the DNA TGCGCCAGCAGCGGAGGGACGGAGTCATCCTATGGCTACACCTTC.

This clonotype was detected a few times. V and J are TRBV15 and TRBJ1-5, with D perhaps matching TRBD1 (5 bases). CDR3 length: 15 residues. The germline CDR1 and CDR2 sequences are LNHNV and YYDKDF (reference sequence). V shed 0 bases and J shed 3 bases, with 9 bases lying between them. The CDR3 nucleotides are TGTGCCACCAGCAGAGACGTGGGACCCAATCAGCCCCAGCATTTT. It specifies CATSRDVGPNQPQHF.

This clonotype turned up a few times. The rearrangement uses TRBV29-1 and TRBJ1-2; D unresolved. Germline CDR1 reads SQVTM; CDR2 reads ANQGSEA. This CDR3 has 11 residues. The CDR3 DNA reads TGCATGATAGGAGCTAACTATGGCTACACCTTC. The encoded protein is CMIGANYGYTF.

The chain is built from TRBV5-6 and TRBJ1-5; 9 bases are shared with TRBD1. V was pared by 0 bases and J by 1 base, with 2 bases of the junction left unmatched. The germline CDR1 and CDR2 sequences are SGHDT and YYEEEE. CDR3 length equals 16 residues. The CDR3 DNA reads TGTGCCAGCAGCTTGGATGGGACAGGGAGCAATCAGCCCCAGCATTTT. It specifies CASSLDGTGSNQPQHF.

The chain combines TRBV5-1 with TRBJ1-1; the match to TRBD1 covers 7 bases. Unmatched junction bases numbered 6, after V lost 3 bases and J lost 4 bases. The germline V gene encodes CDR1 SGHRS and CDR2 YFSETQ. This CDR3 is 14 amino acids long. The DNA of the CDR3 is TGCGCCAGCAGCTCCCGGACAGGCGGCACTGAAGCTTTCTTT. Translated: CASSSRTGGTEAFF.

The chain carries TRBV2 and TRBJ2-7, with D perhaps matching TRBD1 (5 bases). CDR1 is SNHLY and CDR2 is FYNNEI in the germline V gene. Trimming pared 7 bases from V and 6 bases from J, leaving 7 bases between. CDR3 length equals 10 residues. The CDR3 here is CASKGREQYF. DNA of the CDR3: TGTGCCAGCAAGGGGCGCGAGCAGTACTTC.

This chain connects TRBV5-6 to TRBJ2-3; 9 bases are a match to TRBD1. Germline V gene sequence: CDR1 SGHDT, CDR2 YYEEEE. Trimming at V came to 1 base and at J to 1 base, leaving 10 bases not matched to a gene. The CDR3 runs to 18 residues. CDR3 sequence: CASSLPLGRDRGTDTQYF. DNA of the CDR3: TGTGCCAGCAGCTTGCCCCTAGGTAGGGACAGGGGCACAGATACGCAGTATTTT.

This clonotype was counted once. V is TRBV6-1 and J is TRBJ1-1; D not resolved. Germline CDR1 and CDR2: MNHNS and SASEGT. The CDR3 runs 13 residues. V was trimmed by 2 bases and J by 6 bases, leaving 10 bases between them. CDR3 DNA: TGTGCCAGCAGTGAAAGGTCAAGCTCTGAAGCTTTCTTT. Translation: CASSERSSSEAFF.